This record concerns one T cell receptor (beta chain) sequence. This sample is part of a study of blood T cell repertoires in COVID-19. In the study overall: Material from acute and convalescent COVID-19 was sourced from the United States, Italy and Spain. In each case, the material was cDNA or gDNA derived from T cells, B-cell-depleted T cells, or PBMCs.

In the original processing: The authors estimated nucleated cell counts from reference gene primer amplification. Repertoires were generated with immunoSEQ multiplex PCR, while TCRdb's copy carries only in-frame clones and drops some. The V and J calls and clone size were taken over from that table, and D and trimming were inferred from the DNA. The sample contains more than 85,000 clones, less than 80% of which appear only once. The germline gives CDR1 SGDLS, CDR2 YYNGEE. V gave up 4 bases and J gave up 4 bases, with 11 bases separating them. The CDR3 has 13 residues. Input material: peripheral blood. The rearrangement links TRBV9 to TRBJ1-1; D not resolved. This sequence was found in a woman aged 45-65 years with acute or convalescent COVID-19. The CDR3 DNA reads TGTGCCAGCAGCTCCCTTCCCTCCACTGAAGCTTTCTTT. It codes for CASSSLPSTEAFF.